This TCR beta chain was sequenced for a study of cytomegalovirus exposure and HLA in healthy donors (TCRdb year 2017). At the level of the whole study: According to an earlier analysis of 587 of the donors, about 179 million T cells yielded over 100 million unique TCR beta sequences and more than 250 Gb of sequence data. The study combined high-throughput TCR immunosequencing, statistical association of individual TCRs with disease status, and machine learning to predict cytomegalovirus infection status. Approximately 300 gigabases of sequencing data and 78 million or so unique TCR sequences were included in an early release covering 500 to 750 HLA-typed donors. In the later analysis, no new phenotypic data were used to find candidate immune exposures; instead, reliance was placed on TCR beta sequences and their occurrence across donors. The number of typed donors differed by locus: 629-630 for A, B, C, DRB1 and DQB1; some 500 for DQA1; about 600 for DPA1; and some 450 for DPB1. The genetic ancestry cluster associated with self-reported Caucasian donors included 70% to 85% of the roughly 410 genotyped donors. In a later analysis, previously published TCR beta repertoires from some 640 donors were re-analyzed and high-resolution HLA genotyping was added so that TCR occurrence patterns could be studied. Because of strong linkage in the cohort, four or five DR-DQ haplotypes were treated as single units for association and clustering. In an earlier analysis of roughly 580 of the donors, high-throughput TCR beta sequencing was used to judge whether each TCR beta V gene segment behaved as functional or pseudogenic. All discovery cohort repertoires had been generated on a single sequencing platform. Across some 400 genotyped donors of the cohort, an average of about 250,000 unique TCR beta nucleotide sequences per donor were sequenced, and around 19% of those sequences were non-productive. Genome-wide SNP genotypes for about three fifths of the roughly 700 donors were used in a later genetic analysis, which treated that subset as a discovery cohort. Donor age, sex, ethnicity and CMV serostatus were compiled alongside the repertoire data. The study aimed to test whether cataloging public T cell receptors could reveal signatures of past pathogen exposure. Along with the approximately 670-subject first cohort, a separate validation cohort of around 120 different subjects was used. Using immunosequencing, the study profiled T cell repertoires from 640 or so subjects and related those repertoires to cytomegalovirus serostatus. HLA typing included class I and class II loci at four-digit resolution.

In total, more than 500 healthy bone marrow donors made up the cohort. At the time of sampling, all cohort members were nominally healthy, though unrecorded immune exposures were likely present. The donor tested CMV seropositive, placing the donor among the 289 seropositive members of the cohort. Each donor provided a peripheral blood sample, and peripheral blood mononuclear cells were used for TCR beta sequencing. The Qiagen DNeasy Blood Extraction Kit was used to extract genomic DNA from the blood cell samples. A note on this clone: Its antigen remains undetermined. Base qualities are missing; no much larger clone stands one base away.

The receptor library was made with the immunoSEQ multiplex PCR assay. For the multiplex PCR, a mixture combining 60 forward primers for TCR Vbeta segments and 13 reverse primers for TCR Jbeta segments was used. The CDR3 region of rearranged TCR beta genes was amplified from genomic DNA by a multiplex PCR assay. The amplified TCR beta libraries were sequenced on the Illumina HiSeq System as 87-base-pair reads. In the source study's methods: In a later analysis, some 80 million unique TCR beta chains were counted across the roughly 610 repertoires, and approximately 11 million of these chains were shared by at least two donors. Raw reads were error-corrected and collapsed into unique sequences by a nearest-neighbor algorithm in which closely related sequences were merged to remove PCR and sequencing errors. Alignment of CDR3 sequences to IMGT reference sequences was used to assign V, D and J gene segments. For a sequence to be retained, at least a six-nucleotide match to both a V gene segment and a J gene segment was required. A rearrangement counted as productive if the CDR3 had no stop codons and remained in frame with V and J, and every other rearrangement counted as non-productive. Following IMGT convention, CDR3 was defined as the stretch from the second conserved V-encoded cysteine to the conserved J-encoded phenylalanine. Sequences without an unambiguous match to a single V gene segment were excluded from the earlier analysis of 587 of the donors. An earlier analysis of fewer than 650 of the donors classified V segments as functional when productive rearrangements were above 56.7% and as segregating when the standard deviation between donors was above 5%. A statistical classification framework was built to diagnose cytomegalovirus status from the catalog of TCR beta chain sequences. A later analysis assigned V and J genes by comparing TCR nucleotide sequences with IMGT/GENE-DB human TR gene sequences. In a later analysis, CDR3 sequences and most-parsimonious VDJ recombination scenarios were assigned using the TCRdist pipeline. In a later analysis, each TCR beta chain was defined by its CDR3 amino acid sequence together with its V-gene family, and reads lacking a unique V-gene family were excluded. To address suspected cross-contamination and a sequencing artifact, a later analysis removed under 600 highly shared, low-generation-probability nucleotide sequences. In a later analysis, a clonal expansion index was calculated for each public chain from normalized within-repertoire ranks of inferred template counts. In a later analysis, generation probabilities were computed with a VDJ recombination model fitted to out-of-frame rearrangements, and the resulting probabilities were checked against IGoR. Hypergeometric tests were used in a later analysis to score TCR-TCR, TCR-HLA and TCR-CMV co-occurrence, with a repertoire-size bias correction applied to the TCR pairs. In a later analysis, false discovery rates were estimated by permuting HLA or CMV assignments 20 times. In a later analysis, co-occurring TCRs were grouped using DBSCAN, and TCRdist sequence similarity was added for clustering within HLA-allele-positive subsets. Repertoires with fewer than 30,000 or more than 120,000 public chains, plus five repertoires with anomalous nucleotide sharing, were excluded from co-occurrence clustering. Not all clones reach the TCRdb copy of this immuneACCESS table, which keeps in-frame sequences only. Checked studies attribute under half of the gap to unresolved V genes and leave the rest unexplained. V, J and clone size are those of that table, while D and trimming were read from the DNA. In all, the sample holds 90,000 to 120,000 clones, and roughly 70% of those were seen once. The ten top clones hold around 15% of the sample.

Here is what the overall study found, with its caveats: While some public TCRs were present in many individuals, most TCR sequences turned up only very rarely across donors. A later analysis found that TCR association rates varied across HLA loci, with DRB1 alleles showing the most associated TCRs and HLA-C alleles the fewest. Linkage disequilibrium might explain the correlated functional status among segregating V segments, but an unknown experimental factor could not be excluded. V-gene and J-gene trimming of TCR beta chains was associated with a missense DCLRE1C variant in a later genetic analysis, and the association was replicated in an independent cohort. An earlier analysis of several hundred of the donors showed that most TCR beta V segments appeared in productive rearrangements either about 87% or about 30% of the time, which broadly matched IMGT annotations. Most CMV-associated TCR beta chains appeared to be HLA-restricted in a later analysis, and the HLA associations seemed to be driven largely by CMV exposure. A total of some 180 TCR beta chains were listed by the study as associated with cytomegalovirus. A later genetic analysis reported fewer N-insertions in productive TCRs among donors in an Asian-associated ancestry cluster than the roughly 640-donor mean. A further reported finding was that TCR beta sequences accurately predicted the HLA-A and HLA-B alleles for most subjects in the first cohort. Some IMGT-functional V segments, including TRBV6-2 and TRBV6-3, could not be distinguished by the 87-base-pair reads and were therefore excluded. Immune exposure information for the cohort was limited to CMV serostatus. Presence/absence analyses assumed roughly uniform sequencing depth across donors, an assumption that may not hold. In vitro tests confirmed that three of the cytomegalovirus-associated TCR beta chains recognize cytomegalovirus antigens. According to the authors, the approach could potentially be generalized to other disease states and immunological phenotypes. In a later analysis, HLA-associated TCR beta chains showed more clonal expansion and lower generation probabilities than non-associated chains that were equally common. When HLA alleles, especially DR and DQ, strongly co-occurred, attributing TCR associations to individual alleles was difficult. In this cohort, only TCR beta chains were sequenced, and detectable features were limited by the absence of alpha or paired-chain data. HLA typing was unavailable for some donors at each locus, so association tests used only the typed subset. Cytomegalovirus status was reported to be diagnosed by the classifier with high specificity and sensitivity in both the original and validation cohorts. A cluster of highly shared sequence variants was judged likely to represent a technical artifact of the sequencing pipeline. At a false discovery rate of 0.05, a later analysis linked approximately 18,000 TCR beta sequences to specific HLA alleles. Because counts were too low, roughly 16 rarely observed V segments, including chromosome 9 orphons, were left out of the earlier analysis of approximately 580 of the donors. In a later analysis, several top co-occurrence clusters were reported to appear linked to parvovirus B19, influenza, CMV and Epstein-Barr virus.

V is cut back by 4 bases and J by 4 bases, with 13 bases in the junction unmatched. The germline V gene encodes CDR1 LGHNA and CDR2 YSLEER. The CDR3 contains 16 residues, cysteine and phenylalanine counted. Kept here is only the CDR3 DNA, which spans 48 bases and is read in frame from base 1. This sequence originates from a middle-aged woman in good health and CMV-seropositive. The V and J segments used are TRBV4-3 and TRBJ2-7, with TRBD2 matching 7 junction bases. Sample: PBMCs. The CDR3 amino acid sequence is: CASSPRSGGGRYEQYF. The DNA sequence reads TGCGCCAGCAGCCCGAGGTCAGGCGGGGGTCGGTACGAGCAGTACTTC.